The T cell receptor (beta chain) described here comes from a study of T cell responses to AZD1222 COVID-19 vaccine. Looking at the study overall: Samples with a second dose at about 4 or about 12 weeks were pooled together.

V was trimmed by 4 bases and J by 4 bases, leaving 6 bases between them. The CDR3 is 11 residues long. Per germline, CDR1 SGHDT and CDR2 YYEEEE. Libraries were prepared by immunoSEQ multiplex PCR; TCRdb keeps only in-frame clonotypes and omits some of them. Among about 140,000 clones listed, under 95% were seen once. The rearrangement links TRBV5-6 to TRBJ2-7; no definite D call. The TCR was taken from an adult in good health. The sample consisted of peripheral blood, taken on day 0 of AZD1222 vaccination. DNA for the CDR3: TGTGCCAGCAGCACTGTGTACGAGCAGTACTTC. Protein sequence: CASSTVYEQYF.